This TCR beta chain was observed in a study of T cells in Graves' hyperthyroidism and ophthalmopathy. Study summary: Peripheral blood was secured at the point of initial diagnosis, before any treatment.

Study findings and constraints: Researchers found most expanded thyroid clonotypes above 0.001 in blood as well. Ophthalmopathy cases were set apart from stable hyperthyroidism by a 13 V-J model.

The V gene's germline CDR1 is MNHEY and CDR2 SVGAGI. The V gene end was trimmed by 2 bases and the J gene end by 7 bases; junction bases not matched to a gene: 6. The CDR3 contains 16 residues. TCR beta CDR3 region amplification was performed from RNA transcripts. In the first-round RT-PCR of the TCR CDR3, the HTBI primer set was used. One entry per CDR3 protein, called by TCRdb with MiXCR from the multiplex PCR reads. The profile covers roughly 350,000 distinct CDR3 sequences, with approximately 15% appearing a single time and almost 35% taken by the ten largest. The table lists this clonotype with a few counts. What it binds is not known.

The specimen sequenced was blood. The chain links TRBV6-5 to TRBJ2-2; 11 nucleotides match TRBD1. The source of this sequence is a woman between 35 and 50 years old with Graves' ophthalmopathy. The CDR3 coding sequence is TGTGCCAGCAGTTACCGAGGACAGGGGGCGGGCGGGGAGCTGTTTTTT. This gives the protein CASSYRGQGAGGELFF.